This T cell receptor beta chain stems from a study of blood T cell repertoires in COVID-19. Trimming at V came to 6 bases and at J to 2 bases, leaving 6 bases not matched to a gene. Germline-derived CDR1 and CDR2 are SNHLY and FYNNEI. This CDR3 comprises 15 residues. Generated by immunoSEQ multiplex PCR, the TCRdb table keeps only in-frame clones and is missing some. Of 150,000 to 200,000 clones in the sample, 80% to 90% were seen once. Sequenced input: peripheral blood. The clonotype comes from a man aged 55 to 70 with acute or convalescent COVID-19. The V call is TRBV2, the J call TRBJ2-1; TRBD2 matches at 8 bases. Written as DNA, the CDR3 is TGTGCCAGCAGCCTAACTAGCGGAGCCTACAATGAGCAGTTCTTC. This codes for CASSLTSGAYNEQFF. The full variable domain, its missing parts supplied by reference TRBV2 and TRBJ2-1, is EPEVTQTPSHQVTQMGQEVILRCVPISNHLYFYWYRQILGQKVEFLVSFYNNEISEKSEIFDDQFSVERPDGSNFTLKIRSTKLEDSAMYFCASSLTSGAYNEQFFGPGTRLTVL.